This entry describes one T cell receptor (beta chain). The data are from a study of cytomegalovirus exposure and HLA in healthy donors. 13 Jbeta primers and 60 Vbeta primers were used for the PCR. Some clones are missing from TCRdb's copy, which holds only in-frame ones; the method was immunoSEQ multiplex PCR. This table holds around 30,000 clones. The V gene lost 6 bases and the J gene lost 0 bases, with 24 bases spanning the gap. CDR3 length: 19 residues. Germline V gives CDR1 LNHDA, CDR2 SQIVND (reference sequence). The sample was PBMCs. The sequence was obtained from a man younger than 40 in good health and CMV-seronegative. The rearrangement joins TRBV19 to TRBJ1-5; the D is unclear. The CDR3 protein is CASRVSVAGNTYSNQPQHF. Written as DNA, the CDR3 is TGTGCCAGTAGAGTTTCGGTGGCAGGCAACACATATAGCAATCAGCCCCAGCATTTT.